The 18 T cell receptor beta chains listed next were all sequenced from one sample in a study of Ad26.COV2.S vaccination and SARS-CoV-2 variants. This table comes from immunoSEQ multiplex PCR, and its TCRdb copy is limited to in-frame clones, with some not included. Here the sample spans about 680,000 clones, approximately 88% being singletons. Stated treatment: 19 received Ad26.COV2.S at low or high dose, single or two shots; about 5 received placebo; per-sample allocation not given. Sample collection was performed on day 63 after the first vaccine or placebo injection. The sample consisted of peripheral blood, taken in a trial of Ad26.COV2.S vaccine versus placebo. The receptor set was obtained from a person between 18 and 60 years old who received the Ad26.COV2.S COVID-19 vaccine or a placebo.

The chain links TRBV4-1 to TRBJ2-7; perhaps TRBD1 as D (6 bases). This CDR3 is built from 16 residues. The V gene's germline CDR1 is MGHRA and CDR2 YSYEKL. V gave up 1 base and J gave up 0 bases, with 13 bases separating them. CDR3 sequence reads: CASSQALQGLSYEQYF. DNA of the CDR3: TGCGCCAGCAGCCAAGCGCTTCAGGGGCTCTCCTACGAGCAGTACTTC.

This clone was seen a single time. The chain couples TRBV6-5 to TRBJ2-7, with a tentative D call TRBD2 (6 bases). Germline values: CDR1 MNHEY, CDR2 SVGAGI. Trimming removed 7 bases from V and 1 base from J, with 14 bases in between. The CDR3 has 14 amino acids. The CDR3 spells CASTPTSPSYEQYF. In nucleotides, the CDR3 is TGTGCCAGCACCCCTACTAGCCCGTCCTACGAGCAGTACTTC.

The V gene is TRBV5-1, the J gene TRBJ1-2; D not resolved. Trimming took 7 bases from V and 8 from J, leaving 21 bases between them. The CDR3 covers 14 residues. Germline V CDR1 and CDR2: SGHRS, YFSETQ. CDR3 protein: CASQVTASAYGYTF. The DNA for the CDR3 is TGCGCCAGCCAAGTGACCGCATCCGCCTACGGCTACACCTTC.

CDR3 nucleotide sequence: TGTGCCAGCAGCGTAGGGGTAGCGACCCAGACCGGGGAGCTGTTTTTT. Translating it yields CASSVGVATQTGELFF. The rearrangement links TRBV9 to TRBJ2-2; perhaps TRBD2 as D (5 bases). CDR1 is SGDLS and CDR2 is YYNGEE in the germline V gene. Trimming pared 0 bases from V and 5 bases from J, leaving 14 bases between. CDR3 length equals 16 residues.

The J gene is TRBJ1-6, the V gene TRBV11-1, with 7 bases identical to TRBD1. Trimming at V came to 8 bases and at J to 6 bases, leaving 4 bases not matched to a gene. Germline lookup yields CDR1 SGHAT and CDR2 FQDESV (reference sequence). The CDR3 is made up of 13 amino acids. The CDR3 bases are TGTGCCAGCCAGGGACAGATTAATTCACCCCTCCACTTT. Translating gives CASQGQINSPLHF.

The rearrangement joins TRBV10-2 to TRBJ2-7; the D gene is possibly TRBD2 (5 bases). The germline V and J ends were trimmed by 5 bases and 4 bases, with 12 bases remaining between them. CDR1 is WSHSY, CDR2 SAAADI, per germline. This CDR3 has 13 residues. The CDR3 protein is CASSLADPYEQYF. The CDR3 DNA follows: TGCGCCAGCAGTCTAGCAGATCCTTACGAGCAGTACTTC.

The CDR3 coding sequence is TGTGCCAGCCCTCGGAGCGAGCAGTACTTC. Protein: CASPRSEQYF. This chain links TRBV7-3 with TRBJ2-7; D is undetermined. The V gene's germline CDR1 is SGHTA and CDR2 FQGTGA. This CDR3 is built from 10 residues. V lost 8 bases and J lost 6, with 8 bases in between.

This sequence joins TRBV11-1 and TRBJ1-2; the D is unclear. The CDR3 extends over 14 amino acids. Germline loops: CDR1 SGHAT, CDR2 FQDESV (reference sequence). The V end lost 5 bases, the J end lost 4 bases, and 14 bases lay between the germline ends. CDR3 nucleotide sequence: TGTGCCAGCAGCCTCGGTTGGCCCCCCTATGGCTACACCTTC. It specifies CASSLGWPPYGYTF.

The sample holds one count of this clone. The chain uses TRBV11-3 and TRBJ2-3; D ambiguous. The CDR3 consists of 12 residues. Germline CDR1 is SGHNT and CDR2 is YENEEA. V lost 4 bases, J lost 2 bases, and 4 bases lay in between. CDR3 amino acids: CASSSSTDTQYF. The CDR3, as DNA: TGTGCCAGCAGCTCTTCCACAGATACGCAGTATTTT.

CDR3 residues: CASSVAGQATFFGYTF. The CDR3, as DNA: TGTGCCAGCAGCGTAGCTGGTCAGGCCACCTTCTTTGGCTACACCTTC. The chain links TRBV9 to TRBJ1-2; D ambiguous. Trimming took 0 bases from V and 7 from J, leaving 19 bases between them. The CDR3 length is 16 residues. Per the germline V gene, CDR1 is SGDLS and CDR2 is YYNGEE.

As for this clone: The same CDR3 also results from other DNA sequences found in this sample. V and J are TRBV18 and TRBJ2-7; D unresolved. This CDR3 spans 13 amino acids. CDR1 and CDR2 (germline): KGHSH, LQKENI. V gave up 2 bases and J gave up 4 bases, with 9 bases separating them. CDR3 sequence reads: CASSPGVDYEQYF. CDR3 bases: TGTGCCAGCTCACCAGGTGTGGATTACGAGCAGTACTTC. The variable domain in full, completed from reference TRBV18 and TRBJ2-7, reads NAGVMQNPRHLVRRRGQEARLRCSPMKGHSHVYWYRQLPEEGLKFMVYLQKENIIDESGMPKERFSAEFPKEGPSILRIQQVVRGDSAAYFCASSPGVDYEQYFGPGTRLTVT.

The chain links TRBV14 to TRBJ1-1, with 7 bases fitting TRBD1. In germline, CDR1 is SGHDN, CDR2 FVKESK. This CDR3 is 13 amino acids long. Trimming removed 2 bases from V and 5 bases from J; junction bases left unmatched: 2. This chain's CDR3 is CASSQQQGTEAFF. CDR3 in DNA: TGTGCCAGCAGCCAACAACAGGGGACTGAAGCTTTCTTT.

The genes are TRBV19 and TRBJ1-2, with a tentative D call TRBD1 (6 bases). Per germline, CDR1 LNHDA and CDR2 SQIVND (reference sequence). V shed 7 bases and J shed 3 bases, with 12 bases lying between them. This CDR3 is built from 13 residues. CDR3 coding DNA: TGTGCCAGTAAGGGGGATACCGACTATGGCTACACCTTC. Encoded protein: CASKGDTDYGYTF. The entire variable domain, with the rest obtained from reference TRBV19 and TRBJ1-2, is as follows: DGGITQSPKYLFRKEGQNVTLSCEQNLNHDAMYWYRQDPGQGLRLIYYSQIVNDFQKGDIAEGYSVSREKKESFPLTVTSAQKNPTAFYLCASKGDTDYGYTFGSGTRLTVV.

The genes are TRBV19 and TRBJ1-5; possibly TRBD1 for D (5 bases). Deletions cut 4 bases from V and 7 bases from J, with 14 bases between. The CDR3 totals 14 residues. CDR1 and CDR2 from the germline V gene are LNHDA and SQIVND (reference sequence). The CDR3 loop reads CASSTGTVIQPQHF. The CDR3 nucleotides read TGTGCCAGTAGTACAGGGACGGTGATCCAGCCCCAGCATTTT.

This clone showed up many times. The genes are TRBV4-2 and TRBJ2-2; D may be TRBD1 or TRBD2 (5 bases each). This CDR3 is 16 amino acids long. Germline-derived CDR1 and CDR2 are LGHNA and YNFKEQ. Between the trimmed V and J ends, which lost 3 bases and 3 bases, there was a span of 14 bases. CDR3 region: CASSQNGADYTGELFF. DNA for the CDR3: TGTGCCAGCAGCCAGAACGGGGCAGACTACACCGGGGAGCTGTTTTTT.

This chain joins TRBV5-1 and TRBJ2-7; no clear D gene. In germline, CDR1 is SGHRS, CDR2 YFSETQ. The length of the CDR3 is 15 residues. V was pared by 1 base and J by 0 bases, with 11 bases between. This CDR3 reads CASSLTPGSSYEQYF. Here the CDR3 DNA reads TGCGCCAGCAGCTTGACGCCGGGTAGCTCCTACGAGCAGTACTTC.

This chain connects TRBV27 to TRBJ2-7; 8 nucleotides agree with TRBD1. Germline V gene data show CDR1 as MNHEY and CDR2 as SMNVEV (reference sequence). V dropped 6 bases and J dropped 0; count of bases not matched to a gene: 4. This CDR3 has 14 residues. As DNA, the CDR3 is TGTGCCAGCAGATGGGACAGGAGCTCCTACGAGCAGTACTTC. Protein: CASRWDRSSYEQYF.

A word on this clone: Other DNA sequences from this sample encode an identical CDR3 as well. V usage is TRBV3-1 (or the pseudogene TRBV3-2) and J usage is TRBJ1-2, with 9 bases lining up with TRBD1. This CDR3 comprises 15 residues. V trimming: 0 bases; J trimming: 4 bases; junction bases outside the gene matches: 3. Germline CDR1 is LGHDT and CDR2 is YNNKEL (reference sequence). CDR3 region: CASSQDPGQGYGYTF. For the CDR3, the DNA is TGTGCCAGCAGCCAAGACCCGGGACAGGGCTATGGCTACACCTTC.